Below are 12 T cell receptor beta chains sequenced from a single sample in a study of T cells in Graves' hyperthyroidism and ophthalmopathy. Amplification of TCR beta CDR3 regions was performed using RNA transcripts as template. A set of HTBI primers served as the primers for a first-round RT-PCR of the TCR CDR3. MiXCR was run by TCRdb on the multiplex PCR reads, yielding one entry per CDR3 protein. Here the sample spans about 640,000 distinct CDR3 sequences, 20% being singletons. The specimen was blood. These receptors were taken from a man between 25 and 39 years old with Graves' ophthalmopathy.

This clonotype turned up a few times. V is TRBV6-1 and J is TRBJ2-7; D is perhaps TRBD2 (5 bases). Germline assignment: CDR1 MNHNS and CDR2 SASEGT. The CDR3 contains 13 residues. Between the trimmed V and J ends, which lost 5 bases and 6 bases, there was a span of 14 bases. DNA for the CDR3: TGTGCCAGCAGTCGCACAGTTCGGGGCGAGCAGTACTTC. This gives the protein CASSRTVRGEQYF.

In its sample, this clonotype was seen a few times. This chain links TRBV15 with TRBJ2-1, with unresolved D. The V and J ends lost 0 bases and 0 bases respectively, with 9 bases between them. CDR1 is LNHNV, CDR2 YYDKDF, per germline (reference sequence). This CDR3 spans 16 amino acids. The CDR3: CATSRDLGPSYNEQFF. In nucleotides, the CDR3 is TGTGCCACCAGCAGAGATCTCGGACCCTCCTACAATGAGCAGTTCTTC.

This clonotype was seen repeatedly, ten times or more. The rearrangement links TRBV20-1 to TRBJ2-7; perhaps TRBD2 as D (6 bases). CDR3 size: 13 residues. Germline-derived CDR1 and CDR2 are DFQATT and SNEGSKA (reference sequence). V shed 5 bases and J shed 3 bases, with 14 bases lying between them. The CDR3 region is CSAGDLVGYEQYF. The CDR3 DNA reads TGCAGTGCTGGGGACTTGGTGGGCTACGAGCAGTACTTC.

The table lists this clonotype with a few counts. The rearrangement links TRBV9 to TRBJ2-1; 14 bases match TRBD2. Germline V gene sequence: CDR1 SGDLS, CDR2 YYNGEE. V was pared by 3 bases and J by 8 bases, with 7 bases of the junction left unmatched. The CDR3 runs 16 residues. The CDR3 DNA follows: TGTGCCAGCAGCGGAGGGACTAGCGGGAGTCTCCATGAGCAGTTCTTC. Translated, it gives CASSGGTSGSLHEQFF.

The chain joins TRBV12-3 or TRBV12-4 to TRBJ2-2; D is undetermined. The ends were cut back, 3 bases at V and 4 bases at J, with 9 bases in the middle. The CDR3 extends over 14 amino acids. CDR3 protein: CASSFFETTGELFF. The CDR3 region has the DNA TGTGCCAGCAGTTTTTTTGAGACCACCGGGGAGCTGTTTTTT.

This clonotype was recorded a few times. This sequence joins TRBV11-1 and TRBJ2-7; TRBD2 matches 12 bases. Germline CDR1 and CDR2: SGHAT and FQDESV (reference sequence). Trimming at V came to 2 bases and at J to 4 bases, leaving 6 bases not matched to a gene. CDR3 length: 16 residues. The CDR3 DNA follows: TGTGCCAGCAGCTTATGGACTAGCGGGACTCGATACGAGCAGTACTTC. Its protein is CASSLWTSGTRYEQYF.

This clonotype was seen more than once but under ten times. The chain couples TRBV20-1 to TRBJ1-2, with D hard to call. The length of the CDR3 is 13 residues. V was cut by 4 bases and J by 7 bases, with 16 bases left in between. Germline CDR1 and CDR2: DFQATT and SNEGSKA (reference sequence). The CDR3, as DNA: TGCAGTGCTAAGCACGATGGAGTTGGTGGCTACACCTTC. Protein product: CSAKHDGVGGYTF.

J is TRBJ2-7 and V is TRBV7-2; no clear D. The V gene's germline CDR1 is SGHTA and CDR2 FQGNSA. V was cut by 0 bases and J by 0 bases, with 6 bases left in between. The CDR3 contains 14 residues. The CDR3: CASSLAFSSYEQYF. In nucleotides, the CDR3 is TGTGCCAGCAGCTTAGCCTTCAGCTCCTACGAGCAGTACTTC.

This clonotype was seen repeatedly, ten times or more. V and J are TRBV5-6 and TRBJ1-1; D is uncertain. CDR3 length: 12 amino acids. Germline V gene lookup returns CDR1 SGHDT and CDR2 YYEEEE. With 2 bases removed from V and 4 bases from J, the gap between germline ends came to 6 bases. DNA for the CDR3: TGTGCCAGCAGCTTAGGAATCACTGAAGCTTTCTTT. Its protein product is CASSLGITEAFF.

This clonotype was seen a handful of times. This chain joins TRBV29-1 and TRBJ1-1; D perhaps matches TRBD1 (6 bases). Germline V lookup: CDR1 SQVTM, CDR2 ANQGSEA. CDR3 length: 16 residues. V lost 8 bases and J lost 5, with 27 bases in between. This CDR3 reads CSLNRLTGLGGTEAFF. The DNA for the CDR3 is TGCAGCCTCAACCGACTTACAGGGCTTGGAGGAACTGAAGCTTTCTTT.

The chain joins TRBV20-1 to TRBJ1-3, with a tentative D call TRBD1 (5 bases). The ends were cut back, 1 base at V and 0 bases at J, with 7 bases in the middle. There are 14 residues in the CDR3. The germline V gene has CDR1 DFQATT and CDR2 SNEGSKA (reference sequence). This CDR3 reads CSARGTFSGNTIYF. For the CDR3, the DNA is TGCAGTGCTAGAGGGACATTCTCTGGAAACACCATATATTTT.

This chain joins TRBV29-1 and TRBJ2-2; TRBD2 agrees at 7 bases. V lost 4 bases to trimming and J lost 4 bases; unmatched junction nucleotides: 9. The CDR3 runs to 15 residues. In germline, CDR1 is SQVTM, CDR2 ANQGSEA. The DNA of the CDR3 is TGCAGCGTTGGCGTGGCGGGAGCTCTCACCGGGGAGCTGTTTTTT. The encoded protein is CSVGVAGALTGELFF.